This is a list of T cell receptor beta chains from one sample in a study of cytomegalovirus exposure and HLA in healthy donors. TCRdb's copy holds only in-frame clones and misses some; the assay was immunoSEQ multiplex PCR. Of more than 150,000 clones in the sample, approximately 84% are singletons; the top ten hold less than 9%. Sequenced sample: PBMCs. These receptors all stem from a man between 18 and 29 years old in good health and CMV-seropositive. Each CDR3 is given with its conserved first and last residue. Each record gives: clone size, V gene, D gene, J gene, CDR3 length, CDR3 protein, CDR3 DNA. A D gene is named only where the DNA matches it firmly. Rows give clone size only sometimes, using once, few, many, or a class for an expanded clone.

clone_size: -
v_call: TRBV30
d_call: -
j_call: TRBJ1-4
cdr3_length: 12
cdr3_aa: CAWTRGDEKLFF
cdr3_nt: TGTGCCTGGACCAGGGGAGATGAAAAACTGTTTTTT

clone_size: -
v_call: TRBV5-1
d_call: -
j_call: TRBJ2-1
cdr3_length: 14
cdr3_aa: CASSSGTANNEQFF
cdr3_nt: TGCGCCAGCAGCTCCGGGACTGCAAACAATGAGCAGTTCTTC

clone_size: -
v_call: TRBV14
d_call: -
j_call: TRBJ1-1
cdr3_length: 15
cdr3_aa: CASSQDVRGLSEAFF
cdr3_nt: TGTGCCAGCAGCCAAGATGTCAGGGGATTGTCTGAAGCTTTCTTT

clone_size: -
v_call: TRBV2
d_call: TRBD1
j_call: TRBJ2-7
cdr3_length: 15
cdr3_aa: CASSERTGETYEQYF
cdr3_nt: TGTGCCAGCAGTGAGAGGACAGGGGAAACCTACGAGCAGTACTTC

clone_size: few
v_call: TRBV7-6
d_call: TRBD2
j_call: TRBJ2-1
cdr3_length: 16
cdr3_aa: CASSSGTSGSKDEQFF
cdr3_nt: TGTGCCAGCAGCTCCGGGACTAGCGGGAGCAAGGATGAGCAGTTCTTC

clone_size: once
v_call: TRBV18
d_call: -
j_call: TRBJ1-3
cdr3_length: 17
cdr3_aa: CASSPTAGGSSGNTIYF
cdr3_nt: TGTGCCAGCTCTCCGACGGCGGGGGGCAGTTCTGGAAACACCATATATTTT

clone_size: -
v_call: TRBV7-8
d_call: -
j_call: TRBJ2-7
cdr3_length: 13
cdr3_aa: CASSFKGAEGQYF
cdr3_nt: TGTGCCAGCAGCTTTAAAGGGGCGGAGGGGCAGTACTTC

clone_size: -
v_call: TRBV6-1
d_call: -
j_call: TRBJ1-5
cdr3_length: 15
cdr3_aa: CASSEAGGRLQPQHF
cdr3_nt: TGTGCCAGCAGTGAAGCGGGAGGGCGGCTTCAGCCCCAGCATTTT

clone_size: -
v_call: TRBV9
d_call: TRBD1
j_call: TRBJ1-2
cdr3_length: 13
cdr3_aa: CASSDRANYGYTF
cdr3_nt: TGTGCCAGCAGTGACAGGGCTAACTATGGCTACACCTTC

clone_size: -
v_call: TRBV2
d_call: -
j_call: TRBJ2-1
cdr3_length: 15
cdr3_aa: CASSDDREVRDEQFF
cdr3_nt: TGTGCCAGCAGTGATGACAGGGAGGTACGGGATGAGCAGTTCTTC

clone_size: -
v_call: TRBV19
d_call: TRBD1
j_call: TRBJ2-1
cdr3_length: 15
cdr3_aa: CASSIGTGGFNEQFF
cdr3_nt: TGTGCCAGTAGTATTGGGACAGGGGGCTTCAATGAGCAGTTCTTC

clone_size: -
v_call: TRBV2
d_call: TRBD2
j_call: TRBJ2-5
cdr3_length: 17
cdr3_aa: CASSLLGASGTDKTQYF
cdr3_nt: TGTGCCAGCAGCCTACTTGGGGCTAGCGGGACGGACAAGACCCAGTACTTC

clone_size: -
v_call: TRBV6-5
d_call: -
j_call: TRBJ2-7
cdr3_length: 13
cdr3_aa: CASRATGTYEQYF
cdr3_nt: TGTGCCAGCAGAGCTACGGGAACCTACGAGCAGTACTTC

clone_size: -
v_call: TRBV7-9
d_call: -
j_call: TRBJ2-5
cdr3_length: 15
cdr3_aa: CASSLGAGKVETQYF
cdr3_nt: TGTGCCAGCAGCTTAGGTGCGGGGAAGGTAGAGACCCAGTACTTC

clone_size: -
v_call: TRBV9
d_call: TRBD2
j_call: TRBJ2-2
cdr3_length: 18
cdr3_aa: CASSGGLAGLGNTGELFF
cdr3_nt: TGTGCCAGCAGCGGGGGACTAGCGGGACTGGGCAACACCGGGGAGCTGTTTTTT

clone_size: -
v_call: TRBV6-1
d_call: TRBD2
j_call: TRBJ2-7
cdr3_length: 14
cdr3_aa: CASSGASGGYEQYF
cdr3_nt: TGTGCCAGCAGTGGGGCTAGCGGGGGTTACGAGCAGTACTTC

clone_size: -
v_call: TRBV5-4
d_call: TRBD2
j_call: TRBJ2-3
cdr3_length: 15
cdr3_aa: CASSRASGSADTQYF
cdr3_nt: TGTGCCAGCAGCCGGGCTAGCGGGAGCGCAGATACGCAGTATTTT

clone_size: -
v_call: TRBV9
d_call: -
j_call: TRBJ2-5
cdr3_length: 14
cdr3_aa: CASSAGLIQETQYF
cdr3_nt: TGTGCCAGCAGCGCAGGACTTATTCAGGAGACCCAGTACTTC

clone_size: -
v_call: TRBV10-3
d_call: TRBD2
j_call: TRBJ2-5
cdr3_length: 13
cdr3_aa: CAISESGGGTQYF
cdr3_nt: TGTGCCATCAGTGAGTCCGGGGGGGGGACCCAGTACTTC

clone_size: once
v_call: TRBV27
d_call: TRBD1
j_call: TRBJ1-1
cdr3_length: 15
cdr3_aa: CASYSLSGGSTEAFF
cdr3_nt: TGTGCCAGCTATTCCCTATCAGGGGGAAGCACTGAAGCTTTCTTT

clone_size: -
v_call: TRBV2
d_call: -
j_call: TRBJ2-7
cdr3_length: 11
cdr3_aa: CASSPLYEQYF
cdr3_nt: TGTGCCAGCAGCCCCCTGTACGAGCAGTACTTC

clone_size: -
v_call: TRBV30
d_call: -
j_call: TRBJ2-2
cdr3_length: 13
cdr3_aa: CAWSGRDTGELFF
cdr3_nt: TGTGCCTGGAGTGGACGGGACACCGGGGAGCTGTTTTTT

clone_size: few
v_call: TRBV9
d_call: -
j_call: TRBJ2-3
cdr3_length: 17
cdr3_aa: CASSWGGRERSTDTQYF
cdr3_nt: TGTGCCAGCAGCTGGGGGGGGCGGGAGAGGAGCACAGATACGCAGTATTTT

clone_size: -
v_call: TRBV6-5
d_call: -
j_call: TRBJ1-1
cdr3_length: 13
cdr3_aa: CASAETVNTEAFF
cdr3_nt: TGTGCCAGCGCCGAGACTGTGAACACTGAAGCTTTCTTT

clone_size: -
v_call: TRBV6-1
d_call: TRBD1
j_call: TRBJ1-2
cdr3_length: 15
cdr3_aa: CASSEFFSTGHGYTF
cdr3_nt: TGTGCCAGCAGTGAATTCTTCTCGACAGGGCATGGCTACACCTTC

clone_size: -
v_call: TRBV7-9
d_call: TRBD1
j_call: TRBJ2-3
cdr3_length: 14
cdr3_aa: CASSARTGADTQYF
cdr3_nt: TGTGCCAGCAGCGCCAGGACAGGGGCAGATACGCAGTATTTT

clone_size: -
v_call: TRBV6-5
d_call: -
j_call: TRBJ2-1
cdr3_length: 11
cdr3_aa: CASRSSNEQFF
cdr3_nt: TGTGCCAGCAGATCCAGCAATGAGCAGTTCTTC

clone_size: once
v_call: TRBV5-1
d_call: TRBD1
j_call: TRBJ1-4
cdr3_length: 15
cdr3_aa: CASSWTGILNEKLFF
cdr3_nt: TGCGCCAGCAGCTGGACAGGGATTCTTAATGAAAAACTGTTTTTT

clone_size: -
v_call: TRBV25-1
d_call: TRBD1
j_call: TRBJ2-7
cdr3_length: 13
cdr3_aa: CASSEGDRGAQYF
cdr3_nt: TGTGCCAGCAGTGAGGGGGACAGGGGGGCCCAGTACTTC

clone_size: -
v_call: TRBV19
d_call: -
j_call: TRBJ2-1
cdr3_length: 11
cdr3_aa: CASSPSGEQFF
cdr3_nt: TGTGCCAGTAGCCCGTCCGGTGAGCAGTTCTTC

clone_size: -
v_call: TRBV6-5
d_call: TRBD1
j_call: TRBJ2-7
cdr3_length: 15
cdr3_aa: CASSYSTGGFYEQYF
cdr3_nt: TGTGCCAGCAGTTACTCGACAGGGGGCTTCTACGAGCAGTACTTC

clone_size: -
v_call: TRBV4-2
d_call: TRBD2
j_call: TRBJ2-1
cdr3_length: 16
cdr3_aa: CASSPTGTSGSNEQFF
cdr3_nt: TGTGCCAGCAGCCCGACCGGGACTAGCGGGAGCAATGAGCAGTTCTTC

clone_size: -
v_call: TRBV7-2
d_call: -
j_call: TRBJ2-7
cdr3_length: 14
cdr3_aa: CASSFDWWAYEQYF
cdr3_nt: TGTGCCAGCAGCTTTGACTGGTGGGCCTACGAGCAGTACTTC

clone_size: few
v_call: TRBV27
d_call: TRBD2
j_call: TRBJ2-1
cdr3_length: 14
cdr3_aa: CASSLGTNGYEQFF
cdr3_nt: TGTGCCAGCAGTTTAGGGACTAATGGATATGAGCAGTTCTTC

clone_size: once
v_call: TRBV5-1
d_call: TRBD2
j_call: TRBJ2-3
cdr3_length: 15
cdr3_aa: CASSLRLAGTDTQYF
cdr3_nt: TGCGCCAGCAGCTTGAGACTAGCGGGTACAGATACGCAGTATTTT

clone_size: -
v_call: TRBV29-1
d_call: TRBD2
j_call: TRBJ2-1
cdr3_length: 15
cdr3_aa: CSVEGGSLAENEQFF
cdr3_nt: TGCAGCGTTGAAGGGGGTAGTCTAGCGGAAAATGAGCAGTTCTTC

clone_size: -
v_call: TRBV6-1
d_call: -
j_call: TRBJ2-4
cdr3_length: 12
cdr3_aa: CASSELVDIQYF
cdr3_nt: TGTGCCAGCAGTGAATTAGTAGACATTCAGTACTTC

clone_size: -
v_call: TRBV2
d_call: -
j_call: TRBJ1-1
cdr3_length: 16
cdr3_aa: CASSEARSQPNTEAFF
cdr3_nt: TGTGCCAGCAGTGAAGCGAGGTCACAACCGAACACTGAAGCTTTCTTT

clone_size: -
v_call: TRBV30
d_call: -
j_call: TRBJ2-2
cdr3_length: 14
cdr3_aa: CAWEQASGTGELFF
cdr3_nt: TGTGCCTGGGAACAGGCCTCGGGCACCGGGGAGCTGTTTTTT

clone_size: -
v_call: TRBV7-9
d_call: -
j_call: TRBJ1-5
cdr3_length: 17
cdr3_aa: CASSLETGFYSNQPQHF
cdr3_nt: TGTGCCAGCAGCTTGGAGACAGGATTTTATAGCAATCAGCCCCAGCATTTT

clone_size: -
v_call: TRBV5-1
d_call: -
j_call: TRBJ2-3
cdr3_length: 17
cdr3_aa: CASSGRAQHASTDTQYF
cdr3_nt: TGCGCCAGCAGCGGGAGAGCCCAGCACGCCAGCACAGATACGCAGTATTTT

clone_size: -
v_call: TRBV7-7
d_call: -
j_call: TRBJ2-2
cdr3_length: 17
cdr3_aa: CASSSHLRDFNTGELFF
cdr3_nt: TGTGCCAGCAGCTCGCACCTCCGGGACTTCAACACCGGGGAGCTGTTTTTT

clone_size: -
v_call: TRBV27
d_call: -
j_call: TRBJ2-5
cdr3_length: 14
cdr3_aa: CASSYREGQETQYF
cdr3_nt: TGTGCCAGCAGTTATCGGGAAGGGCAAGAGACCCAGTACTTC

clone_size: few
v_call: TRBV7-9
d_call: -
j_call: TRBJ1-5
cdr3_length: 12
cdr3_aa: CASHRDNQPQHF
cdr3_nt: TGTGCCAGCCACAGGGACAATCAGCCCCAGCATTTT

clone_size: -
v_call: TRBV5-4
d_call: TRBD2
j_call: TRBJ2-1
cdr3_length: 14
cdr3_aa: CASSGRLAVNEQFF
cdr3_nt: TGTGCCAGCAGCGGGAGACTAGCGGTCAATGAGCAGTTCTTC

clone_size: -
v_call: TRBV9
d_call: -
j_call: TRBJ2-2
cdr3_length: 13
cdr3_aa: CASSSQNTGELFF
cdr3_nt: TGTGCCAGCAGTTCCCAGAACACCGGGGAGCTGTTTTTT

clone_size: few
v_call: TRBV30
d_call: -
j_call: TRBJ1-2
cdr3_length: 14
cdr3_aa: CAWLKAGTNYGYTF
cdr3_nt: TGTGCCTGGTTAAAAGCAGGGACTAACTATGGCTACACCTTC

clone_size: -
v_call: TRBV15
d_call: -
j_call: TRBJ1-5
cdr3_length: 14
cdr3_aa: CATSGGLNNQPQHF
cdr3_nt: TGTGCCACCAGCGGGGGACTTAATAATCAGCCCCAGCATTTT

clone_size: few
v_call: TRBV29-1
d_call: -
j_call: TRBJ1-1
cdr3_length: 12
cdr3_aa: CSMGHANTEAFF
cdr3_nt: TGCAGCATGGGACACGCAAACACTGAAGCTTTCTTT

clone_size: -
v_call: TRBV7-9
d_call: TRBD1
j_call: TRBJ2-2
cdr3_length: 16
cdr3_aa: CASTLSRDRGTGELFF
cdr3_nt: TGTGCCAGCACCCTCTCCCGGGACAGGGGCACCGGGGAGCTGTTTTTT

clone_size: -
v_call: TRBV9
d_call: -
j_call: TRBJ2-1
cdr3_length: 14
cdr3_aa: CASSVAGGGNEQFF
cdr3_nt: TGTGCCAGCAGCGTAGCCGGAGGCGGTAATGAGCAGTTCTTC